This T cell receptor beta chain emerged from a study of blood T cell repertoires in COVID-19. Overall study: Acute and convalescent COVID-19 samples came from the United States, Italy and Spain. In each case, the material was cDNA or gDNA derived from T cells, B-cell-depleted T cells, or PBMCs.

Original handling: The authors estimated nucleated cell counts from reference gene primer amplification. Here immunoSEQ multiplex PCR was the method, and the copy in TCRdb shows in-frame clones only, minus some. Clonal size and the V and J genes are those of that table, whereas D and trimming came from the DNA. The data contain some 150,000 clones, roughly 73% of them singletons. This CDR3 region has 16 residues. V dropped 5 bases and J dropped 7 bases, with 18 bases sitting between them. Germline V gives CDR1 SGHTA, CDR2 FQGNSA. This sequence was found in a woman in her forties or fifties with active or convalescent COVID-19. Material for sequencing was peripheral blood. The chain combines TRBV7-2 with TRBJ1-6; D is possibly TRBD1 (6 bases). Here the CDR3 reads CASSLNNRVRNSPLHF. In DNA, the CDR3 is TGTGCCAGCAGCCTCAATAACAGGGTGCGGAATTCACCCCTCCACTTT.